This TCR beta chain was captured by sequencing in a study of blood T cell repertoires in COVID-19. Study details: The cDNA or gDNA used as material had been derived from T cells, B-cell-depleted T cells, or PBMCs.

Two consecutive negative NP/OP PCR tests, clearance, or resolved symptoms defined Cohort 3 recovery. Repertoires were generated with immunoSEQ multiplex PCR, while TCRdb's copy carries only in-frame clones and drops some. The sample gives more than 150,000 clones, approximately 83% of which show up once; approximately 13% is in the top ten. CDR3 size: 13 residues. The V and J ends lost 4 bases and 8 bases, in that order; junction bases with no gene match: 5. The germline V gene encodes CDR1 SGHTA and CDR2 FQGTGA. The sequencing input was PBMCs or T cells enriched from blood (not recorded which). The V gene is TRBV7-3, the J gene TRBJ1-2, with 9 nucleotides matching TRBD1. This TCR was recovered from a woman aged 55-75 years who had recovered from COVID-19. The chain's CDR3 is CASSSRQGVGYTF. The CDR3 DNA reads as TGTGCCAGCAGCTCCCGACAGGGGGTCGGCTACACCTTC.